The next 26 T cell receptor beta chains were all read from a single sample in a study of identical twins. TCRdb redid the calling of the 5' RACE reads with MiXCR, one entry per CDR3 protein. In the table there are hundreds of thousands of distinct CDR3 sequences, approximately 13% of which are singletons. This sample also appeared in a second study, on yellow fever vaccine responses in identical twins.

The specimen sequenced was PBMCs. The receptor set was obtained from a woman under 30 in good health.

This clonotype has just a few counts. The rearrangement uses TRBV7-2 and TRBJ2-3; D is perhaps TRBD1 (6 bases). Trimming left V 5 bases short and J 1 base short, with 13 bases between. Germline assignment: CDR1 SGHTA and CDR2 FQGNSA. The CDR3 extends over 15 amino acids. The CDR3 here is CASSVQGYGTDTQYF. CDR3 nucleotides: TGTGCCAGCAGCGTACAGGGATATGGCACAGATACGCAGTATTTT.

This clonotype was seen a few times. This chain joins TRBV11-3 and TRBJ2-1; 10 nucleotides agree with TRBD2. Trimming removed 4 bases from V and 0 bases from J; junction bases left unmatched: 12. Per germline, CDR1 SGHNT and CDR2 YENEEA. The CDR3 spans 19 residues. The CDR3 region has the DNA TGTGCCAGCAGCTCGCGAGCGGGGGGGCCTTTAATCTCCTACAATGAGCAGTTCTTC. Protein product: CASSSRAGGPLISYNEQFF. Looking up the rest from reference TRBV11-3 and TRBJ2-1 gives the full variable domain: EAGVVQSPRYKIIEKKQPVAFWCNPISGHNTLYWYLQNLGQGPELLIRYENEEAVDDSQLPKDRFSAERLKGVDSTLKIQPAELGDSAVYLCASSSRAGGPLISYNEQFFGPGTRLTVL.

This clonotype was recorded a few times. The chain carries TRBV15 and TRBJ2-1; 8 bases are shared with TRBD2. The CDR3 is made up of 17 amino acids. Trimming took 5 bases from V and 8 from J; bases not matched to a gene: 17. Germline values: CDR1 LNHNV, CDR2 YYDKDF (reference sequence). The CDR3 DNA reads TGTGCCACCAGCCGCCCTCTGGGGCGGGGGGCTAGGGATGAGCAGTTCTTC. Translation gives CATSRPLGRGARDEQFF.

This clonotype was seen only a few times. Germline and junction disagree at one end, which may indicate a read error. This rearrangement joins TRBV10-3 to TRBJ2-1, with 8 bases that match TRBD1. The V gene's germline CDR1 is ENHRY and CDR2 SYGVKD. This CDR3 contains 13 residues. The CDR3 bases are TGTGCCGCCCACGGGACAGGCAACAACGAGCAGTTCTTC. Translation: CAAHGTGNNEQFF.

The chain links TRBV5-1 to TRBJ1-2; 8 bases map to TRBD1. Germline V gene lookup returns CDR1 SGHRS and CDR2 YFSETQ. J was trimmed by 4 bases and V by 0 bases; bases with no gene match: 5. This CDR3 contains 15 residues. The CDR3 nucleotides read TGCGCCAGCAGCTTGGAGCAGGGGGCGAGCTATGGCTACACCTTC. Amino acid sequence: CASSLEQGASYGYTF.

The chain couples TRBV10-3 to TRBJ1-1; no clear D. CDR1 and CDR2 from the germline V gene are ENHRY and SYGVKD. V gave up 10 bases and J gave up 4 bases, with 13 bases separating them. The length of the CDR3 is 12 residues. The CDR3: CATEGPGTEAFF. In nucleotides, the CDR3 is TGTGCCACAGAAGGACCAGGCACTGAAGCTTTCTTT.

This clonotype appeared many times. The chain carries TRBV3-1 and TRBJ2-1; no definite D call. Germline V gene sequence: CDR1 LGHDT, CDR2 YNNKEL (reference sequence). The CDR3 length is 15 residues. Trimming took 0 bases from V and 3 from J, leaving 9 bases between them. The CDR3, as DNA: TGTGCCAGCAGCCAAGACTCTAGTCGCTACAATGAGCAGTTCTTC. Translation: CASSQDSSRYNEQFF.

V usage is TRBV15 and J usage is TRBJ2-7; a weak D match, TRBD1 (6 bases). Trimming shortened V by 3 bases and J by 5 bases, and 20 bases separated the two germline ends. The CDR3 is 16 residues long. From germline, CDR1 is LNHNV and CDR2 YYDKDF (reference sequence). Written as DNA, the CDR3 is TGTGCCACCAGCAGCTCGGACGCCCACAGGGTTCACGAGCAGTACGTC. The encoded protein is CATSSSDAHRVHEQYV.

The chain combines TRBV20-1 with TRBJ1-1; D is unresolved. Germline CDR1 reads DFQATT; CDR2 reads SNEGSKA (reference sequence). The V end was cut by 8 bases, the J end by 8 bases, with 15 bases between. This CDR3 spans 11 amino acids. For the CDR3, the DNA is TGCAGTCCCGGGGAACTTCAAGAAGCTTTCTTT. Translated, it gives CSPGELQEAFF.

There are a few counts of this clonotype. The gene calls are TRBV2 and TRBJ2-7; D unresolved. The germline V and J ends were trimmed by 4 bases and 2 bases, with 3 bases remaining between them. The CDR3 totals 11 residues. The germline V gene encodes CDR1 SNHLY and CDR2 FYNNEI. CDR3 bases: TGTGCCAGCAGTGTCACCTACGAGCAGTACGTC. Amino acids: CASSVTYEQYV.

This clonotype was counted between two and nine times. The chain is built from TRBV15 and TRBJ2-5; 9 bases are shared with TRBD2. The CDR3 covers 15 residues. Germline CDR1 reads LNHNV; CDR2 reads YYDKDF (reference sequence). The J segment lost 4 bases and the V segment lost 6 bases, leaving 9 bases of the junction unmatched. As DNA, the CDR3 is TGTGCCACCAGTCTTTCTAGCGGGGCTGTAGAGACCCAGTACTTC. Protein: CATSLSSGAVETQYF.

The rearrangement links TRBV19 to TRBJ2-3; 8 nucleotides agree with TRBD2. Per germline, CDR1 LNHDA and CDR2 SQIVND (reference sequence). This CDR3 is built from 13 residues. The junction had 6 bases not matched to a gene; V was cut back by 3 bases and J by 10 bases. The CDR3 is CASSIQRESSQYF. DNA of the CDR3: TGTGCCAGTAGTATTCAGCGGGAGTCTTCGCAGTATTTT.

This chain connects TRBV11-2 to TRBJ1-3; possibly TRBD1 for D (6 bases). The CDR3 length is 14 residues. From germline, CDR1 is SGHAT and CDR2 FQNNGV. Trimming stripped 7 bases from V and 0 bases from J, with 10 bases between. The CDR3 DNA reads TGTGCCAGCACTTGGGACAACTCTGGAAACACCATATATTTT. Translation gives CASTWDNSGNTIYF.

The rearrangement uses TRBV15 and TRBJ2-3; TRBD1 might be the D (6 bases). This CDR3 contains 16 residues. Germline-derived CDR1 and CDR2 are LNHNV and YYDKDF (reference sequence). Trimming removed 3 bases at V and 4 bases at J, with 17 bases between. Here the CDR3 reads CATSSTTGKVADTQYF. Written as DNA, the CDR3 is TGTGCCACCAGCAGCACAACAGGGAAGGTGGCAGATACGCAGTATTTT.

The chain carries TRBV20-1 and TRBJ2-2, with 8 bases fitting TRBD2. CDR1 DFQATT and CDR2 SNEGSKA come from the germline V gene (reference sequence). The junction had 4 bases not matched to a gene; V was cut back by 5 bases and J by 5 bases. CDR3 size: 13 residues. The CDR3 DNA follows: TGCAGTGCTCCTGGGACTAGAACCGGGGAGCTGTTTTTT. Its translation is CSAPGTRTGELFF.

This sequence joins TRBV28 and TRBJ1-2; TRBD1 matches 10 bases. This CDR3 comprises 15 residues. The junction had 10 bases not matched to a gene; V was cut back by 8 bases and J by 4 bases. CDR1 and CDR2 from the germline V gene are MDHEN and SYDVKM. The CDR3 DNA sequence: TGTGCCAGCCGACTAGACGGACAGGGGGTCTATGGCTACACCTTC. It codes for CASRLDGQGVYGYTF.

This clonotype came up a few times. The DNA of the CDR3 is TGTGCCACCAGCAGAGCTGTGAACACTGAAGCTTTCTTT. It specifies CATSRAVNTEAFF. The chain couples TRBV15 to TRBJ1-1; D gene ambiguous. The CDR3 contains 13 residues. Germline loops: CDR1 LNHNV, CDR2 YYDKDF (reference sequence). V lost 1 base to trimming and J lost 0 bases, with 3 bases between them.

This clonotype occurred a few times. This chain uses TRBV7-9 with TRBJ2-2; 10 positions agree with TRBD2. CDR1 is SEHNR and CDR2 is FQNEAQ in the germline V gene (reference sequence). J was trimmed by 4 bases and V by 5 bases; bases with no gene match: 10. CDR3 length: 17 amino acids. CDR3 in amino acids: CASSAPLAGDFTGELFF. CDR3 DNA sequence: TGTGCCAGCAGCGCTCCCCTAGCGGGAGATTTCACCGGGGAGCTGTTTTTT.

This clonotype occurred a few times. This chain uses TRBV20-1 with TRBJ2-3; 9 bases map to TRBD2. CDR1 DFQATT and CDR2 SNEGSKA come from the germline V gene (reference sequence). The CDR3 is 15 residues long. V was pared by 6 bases and J by 0 bases, with 7 bases of the junction left unmatched. The CDR3 DNA is TGCAGTGCAAGACTAGCGGACTCTAGCACAGATACGCAGTATTTT. Its protein is CSARLADSSTDTQYF.

V usage is TRBV7-3 and J usage is TRBJ2-3; D uncertain. With 1 base removed from V and 4 bases from J, the gap between germline ends came to 6 bases. The CDR3 has 13 amino acids. Per the germline V gene, CDR1 is SGHTA and CDR2 is FQGTGA. The CDR3 DNA sequence: TGTGCCAGCAGCTTAAAGGGTCCAGATACGCAGTATTTT. It yields the protein CASSLKGPDTQYF.

The gene calls are TRBV4-1 and TRBJ1-1, with D possibly matching TRBD1 (6 bases). This CDR3 is 11 amino acids long. V gave up 3 bases and J gave up 8 bases, with 7 bases separating them. Germline CDR1 reads MGHRA; CDR2 reads YSYEKL. The CDR3 protein is CASSHGQEAFF. The CDR3, as DNA: TGCGCCAGCAGCCATGGACAGGAAGCTTTCTTT.

This clonotype has just a few counts. The chain joins TRBV4-1 to TRBJ2-7; TRBD2 matches at 11 bases. V lost 4 bases and J lost 4; bases outside the gene matches: 12. Germline V gene lookup returns CDR1 MGHRA and CDR2 YSYEKL. The CDR3 length is 17 residues. This CDR3 reads CASSLTGGTSGGYEQYF. In nucleotides, the CDR3 is TGCGCCAGCAGCCTTACAGGCGGGACTAGCGGCGGATACGAGCAGTACTTC.

This clonotype was seen only a few times. The J gene is TRBJ2-2, the V gene TRBV10-1; D is ambiguous. CDR1 and CDR2 (germline): WNHNN, SYGVQD (reference sequence). The CDR3 loop spans 14 amino acids. V was clipped by 3 bases and J by 6 bases, with 11 bases between them. The chain's CDR3 is CASSDPVDSGELFF. DNA of the CDR3: TGCGCCAGCAGTGACCCTGTTGACTCCGGGGAGCTGTTTTTT.

V is TRBV23-1 and J is TRBJ2-1; TRBD2 agrees at 10 bases. TRBV23-1 has ORF status, its function being uncertain. J gave up 8 bases and V 4 bases, and 8 bases lay outside the gene matches. The CDR3 spans 15 residues. In DNA, the CDR3 is TGCGCCAGCAGTCCCGGCACTAGCGGGATCGATGAGCAGTTCTTC. This encodes CASSPGTSGIDEQFF.

The chain carries TRBV20-1 and TRBJ2-5; no clear D gene. The CDR3 covers 12 residues. Germline CDR1 and CDR2: DFQATT and SNEGSKA (reference sequence). Trimming removed 3 bases from V and 0 bases from J, with 5 bases in between. CDR3 coding DNA: TGCAGTGCTAGTGACTACCAAGAGACCCAGTACTTC. Translation gives CSASDYQETQYF.

J is TRBJ2-5 and V is TRBV12-3 or TRBV12-4; possibly TRBD2 for D (5 bases). The V and J ends lost 4 bases and 5 bases respectively, with 14 bases between them. This CDR3 region has 14 residues. The CDR3 spells CASSYPDSRETQYF. CDR3 bases: TGTGCCAGCAGTTATCCGGACTCCCGGGAGACCCAGTACTTC.